The TCR beta chain under discussion was sequenced for a study of blood T cell repertoires in COVID-19. Background on the study: Some COVID-19 samples were acute and others convalescent; all came from the United States, Italy and Spain. T cells, B-cell-depleted T cells, or PBMCs supplied cDNA or gDNA.

The authors' processing: Amplified reference gene primers provided the basis for estimating nucleated cell counts. The assay was immunoSEQ multiplex PCR, and TCRdb's table has in-frame clones only and misses some. V and J calls and clone size are copied from that table; D and trimming were computed from the DNA. The sample lists more than 45,000 clones, roughly 87% occurring once. The sample holds one count of this clone. CDR1 is SGHDN and CDR2 is FVKESK in the germline V gene. V lost 7 bases to trimming and J lost 6 bases; unmatched junction nucleotides: 1. The CDR3 length is 11 residues. The chain uses TRBV14 and TRBJ2-7, with 9 positions matching TRBD1. This clonotype was sampled from a woman in her fifties or sixties with acute or convalescent COVID-19. Sequencing input: peripheral blood. The CDR3 region has the DNA TGTGCCAGCAAGGGACAGGGCGAGCAGTACTTC. Translation: CASKGQGEQYF.